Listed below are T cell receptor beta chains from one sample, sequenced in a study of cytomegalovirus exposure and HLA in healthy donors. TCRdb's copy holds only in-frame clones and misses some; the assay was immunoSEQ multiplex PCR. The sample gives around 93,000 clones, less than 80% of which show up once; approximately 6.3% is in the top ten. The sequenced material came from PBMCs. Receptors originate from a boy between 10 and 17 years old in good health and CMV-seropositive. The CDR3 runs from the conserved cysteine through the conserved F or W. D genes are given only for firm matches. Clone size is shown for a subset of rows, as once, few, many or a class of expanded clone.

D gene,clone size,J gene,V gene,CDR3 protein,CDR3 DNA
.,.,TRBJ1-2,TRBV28,CASSSAGDGYGYTF,TGTGCCAGCAGTTCCGCCGGGGATGGTTATGGCTACACCTTC
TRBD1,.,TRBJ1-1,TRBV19,CASSMATGVLSEAFF,TGTGCCAGTAGTATGGCAACAGGGGTTTTAAGTGAAGCTTTCTTT
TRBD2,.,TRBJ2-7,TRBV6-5,CATYSWGGDSYEQYF,TGTGCCACCTACTCATGGGGGGGAGATTCCTACGAGCAGTACTTC
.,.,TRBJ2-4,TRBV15,CATSRDGSGGLNIQYF,TGTGCCACCAGCAGAGATGGTTCGGGGGGCCTGAACATTCAGTACTTC
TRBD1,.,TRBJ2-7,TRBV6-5,CASTGQGAHEQYF,TGTGCCAGCACAGGACAGGGGGCCCACGAGCAGTACTTC
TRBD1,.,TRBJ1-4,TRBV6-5,CASSSGQGLGEKLFF,TGTGCCAGCAGTTCGGGACAGGGGCTCGGTGAAAAACTGTTTTTT
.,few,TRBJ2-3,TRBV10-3,CAIGPGEDTQYF,TGTGCCATCGGCCCAGGGGAAGATACGCAGTATTTT
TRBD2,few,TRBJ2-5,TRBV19,CASSMTSGRGETQYF,TGTGCCAGTAGTATGACTAGCGGGAGGGGGGAGACCCAGTACTTC
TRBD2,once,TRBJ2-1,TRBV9,CASSGGPSGKTYNEQFF,TGTGCCAGCAGCGGCGGGCCTAGCGGCAAAACCTACAATGAGCAGTTCTTC
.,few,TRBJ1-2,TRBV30,CATRPGSDSIYGYTF,TGTGCCACTAGGCCGGGGTCAGACTCTATCTATGGCTACACCTTC
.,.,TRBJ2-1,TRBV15,CATSRGEGSFRNEQFF,TGTGCCACCAGCAGAGGAGAGGGTAGTTTCCGCAATGAGCAGTTCTTC
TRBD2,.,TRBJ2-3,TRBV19,CASRTLSGGHTDTQYF,TGTGCCAGTAGGACCCTTAGCGGGGGTCACACAGATACGCAGTATTTT
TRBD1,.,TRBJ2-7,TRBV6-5,CATSPRGQGLYEQYF,TGTGCCACCTCCCCCCGGGGACAGGGGCTCTACGAGCAGTACTTC
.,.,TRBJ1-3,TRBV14,CASSQEMGGISGNTIYF,TGTGCCAGCAGCCAAGAAATGGGGGGTATCTCTGGAAACACCATATATTTT
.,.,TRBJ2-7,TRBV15,CATSRDLSVPSYEQYF,TGTGCCACCAGCAGAGATCTGAGTGTTCCCTCCTACGAGCAGTACTTC
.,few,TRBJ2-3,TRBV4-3,CASSRGGARTTDTQYF,TGCGCCAGCAGCCGAGGGGGGGCACGGACCACAGATACGCAGTATTTT
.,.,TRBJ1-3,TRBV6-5,CASSYWQGVDTIYF,TGTGCCAGCAGTTACTGGCAAGGGGTGGACACCATATATTTT
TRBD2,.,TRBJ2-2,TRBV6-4,CASSDLPLGSGGLNTGELFF,TGTGCCAGCAGTGATCTACCCCTGGGTAGCGGGGGCCTGAACACCGGGGAGCTGTTTTTT
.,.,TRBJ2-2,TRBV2,CASSLENTGELFF,TGTGCCAGCAGTCTAGAGAACACCGGGGAGCTGTTTTTT
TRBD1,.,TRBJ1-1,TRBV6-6,CASNFPGQGNTEAFF,TGTGCCAGCAACTTCCCGGGACAGGGGAACACTGAAGCTTTCTTT
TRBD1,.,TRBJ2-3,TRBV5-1,CASSPAGTGYSTDTQYF,TGCGCCAGCAGCCCAGCCGGGACAGGATACAGCACAGATACGCAGTATTTT
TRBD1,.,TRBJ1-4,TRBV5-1,CASSLEIIGQAGGEKLFF,TGCGCCAGCAGCTTGGAAATTATCGGACAGGCGGGCGGTGAAAAACTGTTTTTT
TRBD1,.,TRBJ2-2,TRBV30,CAWAGTGFSGELFF,TGTGCCTGGGCCGGGACAGGGTTTTCCGGGGAGCTGTTTTTT
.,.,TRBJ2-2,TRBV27,CASSLMGLYDTGELFF,TGTGCCAGCAGTTTAATGGGACTCTACGACACCGGGGAGCTGTTTTTT
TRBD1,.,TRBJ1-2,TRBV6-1,CASSESVEGALYGYTF,TGTGCCAGCAGTGAAAGCGTGGAGGGGGCCCTCTATGGCTACACCTTC
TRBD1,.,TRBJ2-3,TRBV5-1,CASSSGQGPSTDTQYF,TGCGCCAGCAGCTCGGGACAGGGCCCTAGCACAGATACGCAGTATTTT
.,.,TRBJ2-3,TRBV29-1,CSAIPLESGDTDTQYF,TGCAGCGCCATACCCCTTGAAAGCGGAGACACAGATACGCAGTATTTT
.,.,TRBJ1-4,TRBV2,CASSAGVELFF,TGTGCCAGCAGCGCAGGGGTAGAACTGTTTTTT
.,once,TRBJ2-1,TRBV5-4,CASNPGVPSSYNEQFF,TGTGCCAGCAACCCCGGGGTCCCTAGCTCCTACAATGAGCAGTTCTTC
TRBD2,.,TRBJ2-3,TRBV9,CASSALAGGRTDTQYF,TGTGCCAGCAGCGCCCTAGCGGGAGGCCGCACAGATACGCAGTATTTT
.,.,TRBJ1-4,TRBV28,CASSLPSGGEKLFF,TGTGCCAGCAGTCTCCCTTCCGGCGGGGAAAAACTGTTTTTT
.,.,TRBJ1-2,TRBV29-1,CSVNGYTF,TGCAGTGTAAATGGCTACACCTTC
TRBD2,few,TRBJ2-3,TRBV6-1,CASSVRTSGGHTDTQYF,TGTGCCAGCAGTGTCCGGACTAGCGGGGGCCACACAGATACGCAGTATTTT
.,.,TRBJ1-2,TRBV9,CASSVGLTATNYGYTF,TGTGCCAGCAGCGTAGGTTTAACAGCAACTAACTATGGCTACACCTTC
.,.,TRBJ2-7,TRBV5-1,CASSLALGAGQYF,TGCGCCAGCAGCTTGGCATTGGGGGCGGGGCAGTACTTC
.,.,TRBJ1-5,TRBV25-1,CASRQDSNQPQHF,TGTGCCAGCAGACAGGATAGCAATCAGCCCCAGCATTTT
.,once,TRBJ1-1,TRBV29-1,CSVEEWQGDTEAFF,TGCAGCGTTGAAGAGTGGCAGGGTGATACTGAAGCTTTCTTT
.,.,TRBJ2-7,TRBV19,CASSNRVYEQYF,TGTGCCAGTAGTAACAGGGTCTACGAGCAGTACTTC
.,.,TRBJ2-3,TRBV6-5,CASSQGPDTQYF,TGTGCCAGCAGCCAGGGCCCAGATACGCAGTATTTT
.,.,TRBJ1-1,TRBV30,CAWGGWGAEAFF,TGTGCCTGGGGAGGTTGGGGTGCTGAAGCTTTCTTT
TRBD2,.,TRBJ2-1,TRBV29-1,CSVVMGLANNRDNEQFF,TGCAGCGTTGTAATGGGACTAGCCAATAATAGGGACAATGAGCAGTTCTTC
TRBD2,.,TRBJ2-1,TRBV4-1,CASSQVCLAGRNEQFF,TGCGCCAGCAGCCAAGTGTGCCTAGCGGGACGCAATGAGCAGTTCTTC
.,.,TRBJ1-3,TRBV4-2,CASSPRTVGFGNTIYF,TGTGCCAGCAGCCCCCGGACAGTCGGTTTTGGAAACACCATATATTTT
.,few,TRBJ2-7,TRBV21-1,CASSNWGVRQGAGYEQYF,TGTGCCAGCAGCAATTGGGGGGTAAGACAGGGGGCTGGGTACGAGCAGTACTTC
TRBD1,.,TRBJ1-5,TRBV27,CASSLPDRDGLAPQHF,TGTGCCAGCAGTTTACCCGACAGGGACGGACTGGCGCCCCAGCATTTT
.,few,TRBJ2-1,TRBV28,CASKGHPMGEQFF,TGTGCCAGCAAGGGACACCCAATGGGTGAGCAGTTCTTC
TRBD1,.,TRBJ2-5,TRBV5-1,CASSSAGTGGETQYF,TGCGCCAGCAGCTCTGCCGGGACAGGCGGGGAGACCCAGTACTTC
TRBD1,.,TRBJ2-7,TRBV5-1,CASSPTGGNYEQYF,TGCGCCAGCAGCCCGACAGGGGGTAACTACGAGCAGTACTTC
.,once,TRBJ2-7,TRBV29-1,CSVEGESYEQYF,TGCAGCGTTGAAGGGGAGTCCTACGAGCAGTACTTC
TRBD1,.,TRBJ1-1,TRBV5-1,CASSLNLDRATEAFF,TGCGCCAGCAGCTTGAATTTGGACAGGGCAACTGAAGCTTTCTTT
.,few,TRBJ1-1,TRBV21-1,CASSLFSSGENTEAFF,TGTGCCAGCAGTCTTTTTTCGTCAGGGGAGAACACTGAAGCTTTCTTT
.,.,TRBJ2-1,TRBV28,CASRGTTVKEQFF,TGTGCCAGCAGAGGAACGACAGTCAAGGAGCAGTTCTTC
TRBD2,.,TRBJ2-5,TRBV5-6,CASSRHVGTGGETQYF,TGTGCCAGCAGCCGCCACGTTGGGACGGGGGGAGAGACCCAGTACTTC
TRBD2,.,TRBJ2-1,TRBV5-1,CASSLVGTSGANEQFF,TGCGCCAGCAGCTTGGTAGGGACTAGCGGTGCAAATGAGCAGTTCTTC
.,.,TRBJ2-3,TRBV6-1,CASSGLGSTDTQYF,TGTGCCAGCAGTGGACTAGGAAGCACAGATACGCAGTATTTT